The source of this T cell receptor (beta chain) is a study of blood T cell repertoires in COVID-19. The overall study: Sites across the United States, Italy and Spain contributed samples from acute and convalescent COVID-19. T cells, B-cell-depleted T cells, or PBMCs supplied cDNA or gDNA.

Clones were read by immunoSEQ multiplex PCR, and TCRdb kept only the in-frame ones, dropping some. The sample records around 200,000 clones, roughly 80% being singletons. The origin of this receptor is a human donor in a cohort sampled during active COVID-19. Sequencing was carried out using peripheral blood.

CDR3: CASSLDRAGTGELFF. In nucleotides, the CDR3 is TGCGCCAGCAGCTTGGACAGGGCCGGGACCGGGGAGCTGTTTTTT. The rearrangement uses TRBV5-1 and TRBJ2-2, with D tentatively TRBD1 (6 bases). The CDR3 has 15 residues. V was cut by 0 bases and J by 5 bases, with 11 bases left in between. The germline V gene encodes CDR1 SGHRS and CDR2 YFSETQ. The whole variable domain, remainder taken from reference TRBV5-1 and TRBJ2-2, is KAGVTQTPRYLIKTRGQQVTLSCSPISGHRSVSWYQQTPGQGLQFLFEYFSETQRNKGNFPGRFSGRQFSNSRSEMNVSTLELGDSALYLCASSLDRAGTGELFFGEGSRLTVL.